The 12 T cell receptor beta chains below all came from one sample that was sequenced in a study of blood T cell repertoires in COVID-19. Method: immunoSEQ multiplex PCR; TCRdb's copy keeps in-frame clones and lacks some. Among more than 85,000 clones listed, 75% to 85% were seen once. Material for sequencing was peripheral blood. These receptors all stem from a woman in her 70s with acute or convalescent COVID-19.

The genes are TRBV12-3 or TRBV12-4 and TRBJ1-2; possible D gene TRBD1, 6 bases. This CDR3 region has 13 residues. Trimming removed 6 bases at V and 2 bases at J, with 10 bases between. The CDR3, as DNA: TGTGCCAGCAGCCCAAGGGGGAACTATGGCTACACCTTC. Its translation: CASSPRGNYGYTF.

The chain has TRBV6-5 and TRBJ1-6, with D possibly being TRBD1 (5 bases). V dropped 6 bases and J dropped 9 bases, with 15 bases sitting between them. This CDR3 contains 14 residues. The germline V gene encodes CDR1 MNHEY and CDR2 SVGAGI. DNA of the CDR3: TGTGCCAGCAGCCAGGGTTTAGAGATTTCACCCCTCCACTTT. Its translation: CASSQGLEISPLHF.

This clone was recorded once. The CDR3 is CATSRDRGDMVTGELFF. In DNA, the CDR3 is TGTGCCACCAGCAGAGATCGGGGAGACATGGTCACCGGGGAGCTGTTTTTT. The rearrangement links TRBV15 to TRBJ2-2, with D possibly being TRBD2 (5 bases). Per germline, CDR1 LNHNV and CDR2 YYDKDF (reference sequence). The CDR3 is 17 amino acids. Trimming removed 0 bases from V and 4 bases from J, with 15 bases in between. The full variable domain, in which reference TRBV15 and TRBJ2-2 provide the parts outside the CDR3, is DAMVIQNPRYQVTQFGKPVTLSCSQTLNHNVMYWYQQKSSQAPKLLFHYYDKDFNNEADTPDNFQSRRPNTSFCFLDIRSPGLGDTAMYLCATSRDRGDMVTGELFFGEGSRLTVL.

V gene TRBV27 combines with J gene TRBJ2-1, with 11 bases matching TRBD2. The CDR3 loop spans 13 amino acids. J lost 6 bases, V lost 8 bases, and 3 bases had no gene match. Germline V gene lookup returns CDR1 MNHEY and CDR2 SMNVEV (reference sequence). Here the CDR3 reads CASSLAGGNEQFF. The CDR3 DNA follows: TGTGCCAGCTCCCTAGCGGGAGGCAATGAGCAGTTCTTC.

The rearrangement uses TRBV20-1 and TRBJ1-1, with D unclear. The V end lost 4 bases, the J end lost 5 bases, and 8 bases lay between the germline ends. CDR1 and CDR2 (germline): DFQATT, SNEGSKA (reference sequence). The CDR3 is 11 amino acids. The CDR3 reads CSANRGTEAFF. The CDR3, as DNA: TGCAGTGCTAATAGAGGTACTGAAGCTTTCTTT.

This clone was seen more than once but under ten times. The J gene is TRBJ2-2, the V gene TRBV7-2; TRBD1 aligns across 7 bases. V shed 5 bases, J shed 6 bases, and the junction held 6 bases outside the gene matches. The length of the CDR3 is 14 residues. The germline V gene encodes CDR1 SGHTA and CDR2 FQGNSA. The DNA for the CDR3 is TGTGCCAGCAGCCTCGAACAGGGGTCCGGGGAGCTGTTTTTT. Its protein is CASSLEQGSGELFF.

In its sample, this clone was seen many times. The genes are TRBV6-5 and TRBJ2-2; 7 bases agree with TRBD2. CDR3 length: 14 amino acids. The ends lost 5 bases at V and 7 bases at J; junction bases unmatched: 7. CDR1 and CDR2 (germline): MNHEY, SVGAGI. The CDR3 here is CASSPLGEGGELFF. CDR3 bases: TGTGCCAGCAGTCCTCTTGGGGAGGGCGGGGAGCTGTTTTTT.

The genes are TRBV18 and TRBJ2-3; perhaps TRBD2 as D (6 bases). Germline V gene lookup returns CDR1 KGHSH and CDR2 LQKENI. V gave up 6 bases and J gave up 3 bases, with 10 bases separating them. The CDR3 runs 13 residues. As DNA, the CDR3 is TGTGCCAGCTCCCCTGGGAGGACAGATACGCAGTATTTT. Translation gives CASSPGRTDTQYF. Based on the CDR3 plus reference TRBV18 and TRBJ2-3, the full variable domain is NAGVMQNPRHLVRRRGQEARLRCSPMKGHSHVYWYRQLPEEGLKFMVYLQKENIIDESGMPKERFSAEFPKEGPSILRIQQVVRGDSAAYFCASSPGRTDTQYFGPGTRLTVL.

This rearrangement joins TRBV19 to TRBJ1-2; D gene ambiguous. This CDR3 is built from 15 residues. Looked up from germline, CDR1 is LNHDA and CDR2 is SQIVND (reference sequence). Trimming pared 6 bases from V and 4 bases from J, leaving 18 bases between. CDR3 residues: CASSSTSTAGYGYTF. The DNA for the CDR3 is TGTGCCAGTAGCTCCACATCGACTGCCGGCTATGGCTACACCTTC.

The table lists this clone with a count of one. The V gene is TRBV3-1 (or the pseudogene TRBV3-2), the J gene TRBJ2-1; no firm D call. CDR1 is LGHDT, CDR2 YNNKEL, per germline (reference sequence). Deletions cut 4 bases from V and 7 bases from J, with 8 bases between. The CDR3 consists of 12 residues. The CDR3 sequence is CASSPRWNEQFF. CDR3 DNA: TGTGCCAGCAGCCCCAGGTGGAATGAGCAGTTCTTC.

The V and J genes are TRBV21-1 and TRBJ1-1; the table's D gene call, TRBD1, was not cross checked with the DNA. TRBV21-1 represents a pseudogene. The CDR3 is 17 amino acids. CDR3 bases: TGTGCCAGCACCAATCGGATGGACAGGGAGTCCCGTACTGAAGCTTTCTTT. It encodes CASTNRMDRESRTEAFF.

The chain carries TRBV11-2 and TRBJ1-1; D unclear. The length of the CDR3 is 13 residues. V dropped 1 base and J dropped 1 base, with 4 bases sitting between them. CDR1 is SGHAT, CDR2 FQNNGV, per germline. The CDR3 protein is CASSLVQNTEAFF. In nucleotides, the CDR3 is TGTGCCAGCAGCTTAGTCCAGAACACTGAAGCTTTCTTT.